One sample yielded the 26 T cell receptor beta chains listed below, sequenced in a study of TIL therapy for anti-PD-1-resistant metastatic lung cancer. The time point here: pre-treatment sample, taken before nivolumab and TIL therapy. The immunoSEQ assay was v3. Sequencing was performed with immunoSEQ multiplex PCR; in TCRdb, only in-frame clones are kept and a portion is missing. The sample yields 55,000 to 65,000 clones, 55% to 70% seen once. The sample was blood, taken at baseline. The receptor set was obtained from a person aged 25-85 years with non-small cell lung cancer.

This chain joins TRBV4-1 and TRBJ1-3, with a possible D match to TRBD1 (6 bases). V was cut by 3 bases and J by 3 bases, with 12 bases left in between. There are 15 residues in the CDR3. Germline V gives CDR1 MGHRA, CDR2 YSYEKL. The CDR3 loop reads CASSQTGFGGNTIYF. The CDR3 DNA is TGCGCCAGCAGCCAGACAGGATTCGGTGGAAACACCATATATTTT.

The chain recombines TRBV7-9 with TRBJ2-3; 11 nucleotides align to TRBD1. With 8 bases clipped from V and 3 bases from J, the junction kept 7 bases outside the gene matches. Germline V gene lookup returns CDR1 SEHNR and CDR2 FQNEAQ (reference sequence). This CDR3 comprises 15 residues. The CDR3: CASGYGTGGTDTQYF. CDR3 bases: TGTGCCAGCGGTTACGGGACAGGGGGGACAGATACGCAGTATTTT. The whole variable domain, remainder taken from reference TRBV7-9 and TRBJ2-3, is DTGVSQNPRHKITKRGQNVTFRCDPISEHNRLYWYRQTLGQGPEFLTYFQNEAQLEKSRLLSDRFSAERPKGSFSTLEIQRTEQGDSAMYLCASGYGTGGTDTQYFGPGTRLTVL.

The chain is built from TRBV7-9 and TRBJ2-3, with TRBD2 identical over 8 bases. This CDR3 spans 15 amino acids. Unmatched junction bases numbered 6, after V lost 3 bases and J lost 4 bases. In germline, CDR1 is SEHNR, CDR2 FQNEAQ (reference sequence). In DNA, the CDR3 is TGTGCCAGCAGCTTGAGGACTAGCTATCCAGATACGCAGTATTTT. Protein sequence: CASSLRTSYPDTQYF.

This chain links TRBV5-4 with TRBJ2-1; 13 nucleotides line up with TRBD2. CDR3 length: 16 residues. The J segment lost 4 bases and the V segment lost 4 bases, leaving 5 bases of the junction unmatched. CDR1 and CDR2 (germline): SGHNT, YYREEE (reference sequence). CDR3 coding DNA: TGTGCCAGCAGCCGTCCGACTAGCGGGAGGTACAATGAGCAGTTCTTC. This codes for CASSRPTSGRYNEQFF.

This chain joins TRBV5-1 and TRBJ1-1, with D tentatively TRBD1 (5 bases). CDR1 SGHRS and CDR2 YFSETQ come from the germline V gene. V lost 3 bases and J 1 base, leaving 10 bases between the germline ends. This CDR3 is built from 14 residues. DNA for the CDR3: TGCGCCAGCAGCTGGGGACCGCAGAACACTGAAGCTTTCTTT. Its translation is CASSWGPQNTEAFF.

The V call is TRBV2, the J call TRBJ1-2, with a tentative D call TRBD1 (5 bases). The germline V and J ends were trimmed by 1 base and 4 bases, with 10 bases remaining between them. The CDR3 extends over 14 amino acids. Germline V gene data show CDR1 as SNHLY and CDR2 as FYNNEI. The CDR3 region is CASSEDPGGYGYTF. The CDR3, as DNA: TGTGCCAGCAGTGAAGATCCGGGGGGCTATGGCTACACCTTC.

This clone was found a few times. CDR3 bases: TGTGCCAGCAGCAACCGAGCTGGGTCCTACAATGAGCAGTTCTTC. Protein sequence: CASSNRAGSYNEQFF. This chain links TRBV7-9 with TRBJ2-1, with D unclear. The CDR3 runs to 15 residues. The V and J ends lost 5 bases and 1 base respectively, with 12 bases between them. Looked up from germline, CDR1 is SEHNR and CDR2 is FQNEAQ (reference sequence).

The chain uses TRBV30 and TRBJ2-3, with D perhaps matching TRBD2 (5 bases). Germline CDR1 is GTSNPN and CDR2 is SVGIG (reference sequence). The CDR3 loop spans 14 amino acids. V shed 3 bases and J shed 1 base, with 11 bases lying between them. DNA of the CDR3: TGTGCCTGGAGCGCGGGTTCGGGCACAGATACGCAGTATTTT. Protein: CAWSAGSGTDTQYF. Looking up the rest from reference TRBV30 and TRBJ2-3 gives the full variable domain: SQTIHQWPATLVQPVGSPLSLECTVEGTSNPNLYWYRQAAGRGLQLLFYSVGIGQISSEVPQNLSASRPQDRQFILSSKKLLLSDSGFYLCAWSAGSGTDTQYFGPGTRLTVL.

The chain has TRBV30 and TRBJ1-4; D perhaps matches TRBD1 (6 bases). V was shortened by 5 bases and J by 7 bases, with 14 bases between the two germline ends. Germline CDR1 and CDR2: GTSNPN and SVGIG (reference sequence). This CDR3 is 13 amino acids long. DNA for the CDR3: TGTGCCTGGGGGGGCCCCGTGGGTGAAAAACTGTTTTTT. This sequence encodes CAWGGPVGEKLFF. Full variable domain (remainder filled in from reference TRBV30 and TRBJ1-4): SQTIHQWPATLVQPVGSPLSLECTVEGTSNPNLYWYRQAAGRGLQLLFYSVGIGQISSEVPQNLSASRPQDRQFILSSKKLLLSDSGFYLCAWGGPVGEKLFFGSGTQLSVL.

Only one count was recorded for this clone. CDR3 amino acids: CASSLNSGNTIYF. Here the CDR3 DNA reads TGTGCCAGCAGTTTGAACTCTGGAAACACCATATATTTT. This rearrangement joins TRBV28 to TRBJ1-3, with unresolved D. The germline CDR1 and CDR2 sequences are MDHEN and SYDVKM. The CDR3 spans 13 residues. The V gene lost 3 bases and the J gene lost 0 bases, with 3 bases spanning the gap.

The chain is built from TRBV10-3 and TRBJ1-2, with D perhaps TRBD1 (5 bases). Trimming removed 6 bases from V and 8 bases from J, with 16 bases in between. In germline, CDR1 is ENHRY, CDR2 SYGVKD. The CDR3 spans 13 residues. CDR3 residues: CAIRDTGSDGYTF. The CDR3 DNA is TGTGCCATCAGGGATACAGGTTCGGACGGCTACACCTTC.

The genes are TRBV5-5 and TRBJ2-3; 12 bases are a match to TRBD2. Germline V CDR1 and CDR2: SGHKS, YYEKEE (reference sequence). This CDR3 has 16 amino acids. Trimming took 5 bases from V and 3 from J; bases not matched to a gene: 7. CDR3 coding DNA: TGTGCCAGCAGTTCCGGACTAGCGGGGTTGACAGATACGCAGTATTTT. Protein product: CASSSGLAGLTDTQYF.

This clone was seen a handful of times. V and J are TRBV7-8 and TRBJ2-1; tentative D call: TRBD2 (5 bases). This CDR3 comprises 14 residues. Germline lookup yields CDR1 SGHVS and CDR2 FQNEAQ. V was shortened by 2 bases and J by 7 bases, with 12 bases between the two germline ends. The CDR3 spells CASSLSEVGNEQFF. CDR3 bases: TGTGCCAGCAGCTTATCGGAGGTCGGTAATGAGCAGTTCTTC.

CDR3 region: CASSGQGDAFF. The CDR3 DNA follows: TGTGCCAGCAGTGGGCAGGGCGACGCTTTCTTT. The chain carries TRBV2 and TRBJ1-1; TRBD1 is a possible D gene (5 bases). The V end was cut by 4 bases, the J end by 11 bases, with 11 bases between. The CDR3 loop spans 11 amino acids. Germline lookup yields CDR1 SNHLY and CDR2 FYNNEI.

This clone is labeled large. The chain carries TRBV30 and TRBJ1-1, with D possibly TRBD1 on 5 matching bases. The germline CDR1 and CDR2 sequences are GTSNPN and SVGIG (reference sequence). The V end was cut by 1 base, the J end by 1 base, with 7 bases between. CDR3 size: 13 residues. Here the CDR3 reads CAWSGDENTEAFF. For the CDR3, the DNA is TGTGCCTGGAGTGGGGACGAGAACACTGAAGCTTTCTTT.

The chain has TRBV6-5 and TRBJ1-2; no definite D call. Trimming cost V 2 bases and J 4 bases, with 8 bases left between them. This CDR3 is built from 13 residues. Germline V CDR1 and CDR2: MNHEY, SVGAGI. In DNA, the CDR3 is TGTGCCAGCAGTTACGAAAGGGCCTATGGCTACACCTTC. Its translation: CASSYERAYGYTF.

This sequence joins TRBV5-1 and TRBJ2-2; 9 positions agree with TRBD1. CDR3 size: 17 residues. CDR1 is SGHRS and CDR2 is YFSETQ in the germline V gene. The V segment lost 0 bases and the J segment 7 bases; nucleotides outside the gene matches: 10. CDR3 sequence reads: CASSLVRTGEVNGELFF. The DNA for the CDR3 is TGCGCCAGCAGCTTGGTTCGGACAGGGGAGGTTAACGGGGAGCTGTTTTTT.

The chain's CDR3 is CASSVGWTYTEAFF. The CDR3 DNA is TGTGCCAGCAGCGTAGGATGGACCTACACTGAAGCTTTCTTT. The chain recombines TRBV9 with TRBJ1-1; no firm D call. The CDR3 is 14 amino acids. CDR1 is SGDLS and CDR2 is YYNGEE in the germline V gene. Trimming removed 0 bases at V and 3 bases at J, with 9 bases between.

This clone was counted a few times. V and J are TRBV10-3 and TRBJ1-1, with TRBD1 identical over 8 bases. V gave up 7 bases and J gave up 6 bases; unmatched junction bases: 10. Germline CDR1 reads ENHRY; CDR2 reads SYGVKD. The CDR3 extends over 14 amino acids. CDR3 loop: CAIKGPGGASEAFF. The CDR3 DNA follows: TGTGCCATCAAGGGGCCAGGGGGCGCTTCTGAAGCTTTCTTT.

The chain uses TRBV5-1 and TRBJ1-1, with D tentatively TRBD1 (6 bases). CDR1 and CDR2 from the germline V gene are SGHRS and YFSETQ. With 1 base removed from V and 4 bases from J, the gap between germline ends came to 14 bases. The CDR3 is made up of 15 amino acids. The CDR3 DNA sequence: TGCGCCAGCAGCTTGCAGGGGTATGTAGGCACTGAAGCTTTCTTT. This translates into CASSLQGYVGTEAFF.

The genes are TRBV4-1 and TRBJ1-1, with D perhaps TRBD1 (6 bases). Germline assignment: CDR1 MGHRA and CDR2 YSYEKL. V lost 4 bases, J lost 2 bases, and 14 bases lay in between. The CDR3 totals 15 residues. The CDR3 loop is CASSPSRDINTEAFF. The CDR3 region has the DNA TGCGCCAGCAGCCCCAGCCGGGACATAAACACTGAAGCTTTCTTT.

The table lists this clone with a count of one. The chain combines TRBV6-1 with TRBJ2-3; perhaps TRBD1 as D (6 bases). CDR3 length equals 15 residues. V lost 2 bases, J lost 8 bases, and 17 bases lay in between. The germline CDR1 and CDR2 sequences are MNHNS and SASEGT. CDR3 in amino acids: CASSEWPGALGTQYF. CDR3 nucleotides: TGTGCCAGCAGTGAATGGCCAGGGGCCTTGGGTACGCAGTATTTT.

The gene calls are TRBV5-1 and TRBJ2-7; the D gene is possibly TRBD1 (6 bases). Deletions cut 0 bases from V and 4 bases from J, with 14 bases between. The CDR3 is 15 residues long. CDR1 is SGHRS and CDR2 is YFSETQ in the germline V gene. The CDR3 sequence: CASSLAPGHLYEQYF. As DNA, the CDR3 is TGCGCCAGCAGCTTGGCTCCGGGACATCTATACGAGCAGTACTTC.

The chain joins TRBV6-6 to TRBJ2-7; a possible D gene is TRBD1 (8 bases). The CDR3 consists of 15 residues. The V gene's germline CDR1 is MNHNY and CDR2 SVGAGI (reference sequence). The V end lost 6 bases, the J end lost 3 bases, and 18 bases lay between the germline ends. CDR3 nucleotides: TGTGCCAGCAGGACGGACAGGGAGGGGGTCTACGAGCAGTACTTC. Its protein is CASRTDREGVYEQYF.

V is TRBV27 and J is TRBJ1-6; TRBD1 matches at 8 bases. CDR3 length: 15 amino acids. With V trimmed by 4 bases and J by 10 bases, 9 bases remained unmatched. The germline V gene has CDR1 MNHEY and CDR2 SMNVEV (reference sequence). The DNA of the CDR3 is TGTGCCAGCAGTTCCCAGACAGGGGCACAATCACCCCTCCACTTT. Protein sequence: CASSSQTGAQSPLHF.

The DNA of the CDR3 is TGTGCCAGCAGCTTGCGGCCAGGGGGTTTAAGCTACGAGCAGTACTTC. Its protein product is CASSLRPGGLSYEQYF. J is TRBJ2-7 and V is TRBV5-5; 7 bases agree with TRBD1. Germline trimming cut 1 base from V and 3 bases from J; bases unmatched to any gene: 10. The germline CDR1 and CDR2 sequences are SGHKS and YYEKEE (reference sequence). CDR3 length equals 16 residues.